This T cell receptor (beta chain) originates from a study of blood T cell repertoires in COVID-19. Method: immunoSEQ multiplex PCR; TCRdb's copy keeps in-frame clones and lacks some. This table has about 140,000 clones, roughly 79% appearing once. The CDR3 consists of 16 residues. This receptor was taken from a woman aged 60 to 75 with acute or convalescent COVID-19. The rearrangement uses TRBV21-1 and TRBJ2-1; the D call of TRBD2 is as the table states it, not checked on the DNA. TRBV21-1 represents a pseudogene. The sequencing input was peripheral blood. CDR3 residues: CASSKGNSGRANEQFF. The CDR3 DNA reads TGTGCCAGCAGCAAAGGAAATAGCGGGAGGGCCAATGAGCAGTTCTTC.